Each of the 16 T cell receptor beta chains below was sequenced from the same sample in a study of response to subunit inactivated influenza vaccine. TCRdb re-called the RT-PCR reads through MiXCR, storing one row per CDR3 protein. The top ten hold 10% to 13% of the sample, which has hundreds of thousands of distinct CDR3 sequences, 21% seen once. The input for sequencing was PBMCs from blood, taken approximately 20 months after vaccination. The receptor source for this set is a man aged 45 to 70 who received an inactivated influenza vaccine.

This clonotype occurred a few times. This chain connects TRBV6-2 or TRBV6-3 to TRBJ1-5; 7 nucleotides match TRBD1. Germline values: CDR1 MNHEY, CDR2 SVGEGT. The CDR3 contains 17 residues. J gave up 7 bases and V 4 bases, and 16 bases lay outside the gene matches. CDR3 coding DNA: TGTGCCAGCAGTTGGAGACGCGGAAGGGGGCTAGAACAGCCCCAGCATTTT. Protein: CASSWRRGRGLEQPQHF.

The chain carries TRBV20-1 and TRBJ2-2; 12 positions match TRBD2. There are 15 residues in the CDR3. V gave up 1 base and J gave up 7 bases; unmatched junction bases: 4. In germline, CDR1 is DFQATT, CDR2 SNEGSKA (reference sequence). The CDR3 region has the DNA TGCAGTGCTAGAGGACTAGCGGGAGCCAGCGGGGAGCTGTTTTTT. It codes for CSARGLAGASGELFF.

This clonotype showed up many times. The chain carries TRBV28 and TRBJ1-1, with D uncertain. Trimming shortened V by 5 bases and J by 4 bases, and 17 bases separated the two germline ends. The CDR3 loop spans 15 amino acids. Per germline, CDR1 MDHEN and CDR2 SYDVKM. The CDR3 reads CASSGRRKSRTEAFF. CDR3 DNA: TGTGCCAGCAGTGGACGACGAAAGAGTCGCACTGAAGCTTTCTTT.

This clonotype was observed a handful of times. This chain uses TRBV5-1 with TRBJ2-3; the D is unclear. The CDR3 covers 13 residues. V shed 4 bases and J shed 2 bases, with 8 bases lying between them. The germline V gene has CDR1 SGHRS and CDR2 YFSETQ. CDR3 residues: CASSPAFTDTQYF. The CDR3 bases are TGCGCCAGCAGCCCAGCTTTCACAGATACGCAGTATTTT.

The rearrangement links TRBV14 to TRBJ2-1; D not resolved. Per germline, CDR1 SGHDN and CDR2 FVKESK. The CDR3 length is 14 residues. Trimming removed 3 bases from V and 7 bases from J, with 13 bases in between. The CDR3 sequence is CASSHWVSENEQFF. CDR3 DNA sequence: TGTGCCAGCAGCCACTGGGTATCGGAGAATGAGCAGTTCTTC.

This clonotype was found many times. The gene calls are TRBV28 and TRBJ1-5; 7 bases line up with TRBD1. Germline values: CDR1 MDHEN, CDR2 SYDVKM. This CDR3 is 15 amino acids long. V dropped 3 bases and J dropped 4; count of bases not matched to a gene: 6. CDR3 in amino acids: CASSFGTAVNQPQHF. The CDR3 DNA follows: TGTGCCAGCAGTTTCGGGACAGCCGTAAATCAGCCCCAGCATTTT.

This clonotype has more than one count but fewer than ten. Given a much more abundant clone one base away, this may be a read error. The genes are TRBV12-3 or TRBV12-4 and TRBJ1-4, with D unclear. Deletions cut 5 bases from V and 9 bases from J, with 7 bases between. There are 11 residues in the CDR3. CDR3: CASSPEKKLFF. CDR3 coding DNA: TGTGCCAGCAGTCCAGAAAAAAAACTGTTTTTT.

The chain joins TRBV14 to TRBJ2-7; 8 bases align to TRBD2. V lost 6 bases and J lost 5; bases outside the gene matches: 12. Germline V gene lookup returns CDR1 SGHDN and CDR2 FVKESK. The CDR3 totals 15 residues. The CDR3 nucleotides read TGTGCCAGCAGGCCGTTAAGCGGGAGTTTTAACGAGCAGTACTTC. Translating it yields CASRPLSGSFNEQYF.

The chain employs TRBV4-1 and TRBJ1-6; D ambiguous. Germline CDR1 MGHRA, CDR2 YSYEKL. The length of the CDR3 is 15 residues. The V gene lost 0 bases and the J gene lost 2 bases, with 5 bases spanning the gap. CDR3 DNA: TGCGCCAGCAGCCAAGACAGTGCCTATAATTCACCCCTCCACTTT. It is translated as CASSQDSAYNSPLHF.

The chain joins TRBV6-5 to TRBJ2-7; unclear D gene. The CDR3 covers 14 residues. Per the germline V gene, CDR1 is MNHEY and CDR2 is SVGAGI. V was clipped by 7 bases and J by 7 bases, with 20 bases between them. The CDR3 bases are TGTGCCAGCACTTCGAGACCTGATTACGAGGAGCAGTACTTC. As protein: CASTSRPDYEEQYF.

V gene TRBV11-2 combines with J gene TRBJ2-7; D is ambiguous. This CDR3 spans 18 amino acids. V lost 2 bases to trimming and J lost 0 bases, with 20 bases between them. The germline V gene encodes CDR1 SGHAT and CDR2 FQNNGV. This CDR3 reads CASSLFVGQADHSYEQYF. The CDR3 DNA is TGTGCCAGCAGCTTATTCGTCGGGCAGGCCGACCACTCCTACGAGCAGTACTTC.

This clonotype was seen repeatedly, ten times or more. The chain combines TRBV5-6 with TRBJ1-1, with unresolved D. The ends were cut back, 4 bases at V and 2 bases at J, with 3 bases in the middle. CDR3 length: 11 amino acids. In germline, CDR1 is SGHDT, CDR2 YYEEEE. CDR3 loop: CASSKNTEAFF. In DNA form, the CDR3 reads TGTGCCAGCAGCAAAAACACTGAAGCTTTCTTT.

This CDR3 is CASGPGTDTQYF. The DNA for the CDR3 is TGTGCCAGCGGGCCAGGCACAGATACGCAGTATTTT. The V call is TRBV7-9, the J call TRBJ2-3; D remains ambiguous. CDR3 length: 12 residues. CDR1 is SEHNR and CDR2 is FQNEAQ in the germline V gene (reference sequence). The V and J ends lost 8 bases and 1 base respectively, with 7 bases between them.

This clonotype was counted a few times. V gene TRBV7-8 combines with J gene TRBJ1-3; D is unclear. The germline V gene encodes CDR1 SGHVS and CDR2 FQNEAQ. V lost 4 bases, J lost 4 bases, and 8 bases lay in between. The CDR3 spans 13 residues. CDR3 residues: CASSYSVGNTIYF. The DNA of the CDR3 is TGTGCCAGCAGCTACAGCGTCGGAAACACCATATATTTT.

This clonotype was counted ten times or more. The chain uses TRBV2 and TRBJ1-5; 7 nucleotides line up with TRBD1. V was clipped by 6 bases and J by 2 bases; unmatched bases: 7. Germline CDR1 and CDR2: SNHLY and FYNNEI. The CDR3 is 15 residues long. CDR3 bases: TGTGCCAGCAGGGAGGGACAGAGTGGCAATCAGCCCCAGCATTTT. It translates to CASREGQSGNQPQHF.

The chain links TRBV5-1 to TRBJ1-3; D is perhaps TRBD1 (5 bases). The CDR3 length is 14 residues. The germline CDR1 and CDR2 sequences are SGHRS and YFSETQ. The V and J ends lost 0 bases and 3 bases respectively, with 7 bases between them. DNA for the CDR3: TGCGCCAGCAGCTTGGCGGGACGTGGAAACACCATATATTTT. Translating gives CASSLAGRGNTIYF.